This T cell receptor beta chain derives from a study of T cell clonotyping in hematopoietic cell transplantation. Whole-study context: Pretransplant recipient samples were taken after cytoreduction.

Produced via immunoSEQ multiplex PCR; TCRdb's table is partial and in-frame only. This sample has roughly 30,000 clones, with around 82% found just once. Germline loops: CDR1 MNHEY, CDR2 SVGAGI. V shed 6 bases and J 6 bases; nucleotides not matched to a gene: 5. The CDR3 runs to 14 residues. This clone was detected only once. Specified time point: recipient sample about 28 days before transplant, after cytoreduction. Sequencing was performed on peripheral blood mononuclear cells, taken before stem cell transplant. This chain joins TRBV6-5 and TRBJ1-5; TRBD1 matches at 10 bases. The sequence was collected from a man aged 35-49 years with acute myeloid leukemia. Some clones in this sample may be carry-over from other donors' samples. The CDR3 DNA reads TGTGCCAGCAGCCCGACAGGGGGCGTTCAGCCCCAGCATTTT. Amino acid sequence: CASSPTGGVQPQHF.